This TCR beta chain emerged from a study of blood T cells in healthy people across ages. The study's findings and limits: Diversity of TCR beta per million T cells declined in a roughly linear way with age. CMV status of donors was unknown, possibly confounding expanded clonotype changes. Long-lived and aged donors differed, with more naive CD4+ cells and higher diversity in the long-lived.

As to this clonotype: As yet, its antigen is unknown.

The authors ran a second PCR of about 7 to 12 cycles using a sample-barcoded 5' primer and a J-beta primer mix. TCRdb used MiXCR to reprocess the 5' RACE reads, holding one entry per CDR3 protein. The sample has 850,000 or so distinct CDR3 sequences, about 28% seen once. Germline-derived CDR1 and CDR2 are SGHTA and FQGNSA. J gave up 0 bases and V 6 bases, and 4 bases lay outside the gene matches. The length of the CDR3 is 15 residues. This clonotype was obtained from a woman aged 80 or older in good health. The sequencing sample was made of blood. The rearrangement uses TRBV7-2 and TRBJ2-2; 7 nucleotides line up with TRBD1. CDR3 coding DNA: TGTGCCAGCAGGGGGGACAGTGCGAACACCGGGGAGCTGTTTTTT. Protein: CASRGDSANTGELFF.